Sequencing of this T cell receptor beta chain was carried out in a study of T-cell reconstitution after alpha-beta-depleted transplantation in children. Study-wide findings and caveats: Diversity and T-cell counts at one year after transplant derived mostly from new T cells. In some patients, recipient T cells and intrathymic progenitors surviving conditioning explained high day-60 diversity. Reportedly, only several hundred clones from non-depleted graft cells drove alpha-beta T-cell counts at about two months.

Unique molecular identifiers featured in how the TCRbeta library was prepared. Via MiXCR, TCRdb re-called the PCR reads, giving one row per CDR3 protein. The data hold about 350,000 distinct CDR3 sequences, with around 15% observed a single time. In regard to this clonotype: Its antigen is currently unknown.

V shed 3 bases, J shed 1 base, and the junction held 9 bases outside the gene matches. CDR3 length equals 16 residues. The V gene's germline CDR1 is SQVTM and CDR2 ANQGSEA. The sequence came from a male patient aged 2-9 years who had a stem cell transplant for acute lymphoblastic leukemia, so the T cells may come from the graft donor. Specimen: PBMCs, mostly from graft donor cells, collected 360 days after TCRalphabeta/CD19-depleted stem cell transplant. V usage is TRBV29-1 and J usage is TRBJ1-2; TRBD1 aligns across 9 bases. The CDR3 reads CSVDIGGTGRNYGYTF. The CDR3 DNA sequence: TGCAGCGTTGATATCGGTGGGACAGGGCGTAACTATGGCTACACCTTC. Supplemented by reference TRBV29-1 and TRBJ1-2, the full variable domain reads SAVISQKPSRDICQRGTSLTIQCQVDSQVTMMFWYRQQPGQSLTLIATANQGSEATYESGFVIDKFPISRPNLTFSTLTVSNMSPEDSSIYLCSVDIGGTGRNYGYTFGSGTRLTVV.